The 12 T cell receptor beta chains reported below all come from one sample, sequenced in a study of T cell responses to AZD1222 COVID-19 vaccine. Generated by immunoSEQ multiplex PCR, the TCRdb table keeps only in-frame clones and is missing some. The table includes about 130,000 clones, roughly 92% detected once. The sample in question was peripheral blood, obtained on day 0 of AZD1222 vaccination. These receptor sequences come from an adult in good health.

This chain connects TRBV9 to TRBJ2-3; D gene ambiguous. Germline-derived CDR1 and CDR2 are SGDLS and YYNGEE. The V and J ends lost 4 bases and 4 bases respectively, with 10 bases between them. The CDR3 loop spans 13 amino acids. CDR3 bases: TGTGCCAGCAGCCCCGACATTGCAGATACGCAGTATTTT. This sequence encodes CASSPDIADTQYF.

The chain combines TRBV7-6 with TRBJ2-1, with TRBD2 as a possible D gene (5 bases). CDR3 length equals 13 residues. V was clipped by 7 bases and J by 9 bases, with 16 bases between them. Germline V gene data show CDR1 as SGHVS and CDR2 as FNYEAQ. CDR3 region: CASTPPGRFEQFF. In DNA, the CDR3 is TGTGCCAGCACCCCCCCTGGGAGATTTGAGCAGTTCTTC.

V is TRBV5-6 and J is TRBJ1-1, with D unclear. V was shortened by 2 bases and J by 8 bases, with 10 bases between the two germline ends. This CDR3 contains 12 residues. The germline V gene encodes CDR1 SGHDT and CDR2 YYEEEE. The chain's CDR3 is CASSLGIAEAFF. The CDR3 bases are TGTGCCAGCAGCTTAGGGATAGCCGAAGCTTTCTTT.

This chain uses TRBV7-2 with TRBJ2-7, with TRBD2 matching 9 bases. The CDR3 loop spans 18 amino acids. The V and J ends lost 1 base and 1 base, in that order; junction bases with no gene match: 11. Germline CDR1 and CDR2: SGHTA and FQGNSA. The chain's CDR3 is CASSLEGLAGVLSYEQYF. The CDR3 nucleotides are TGTGCCAGCAGCTTAGAGGGTTTAGCGGGGGTGTTATCCTACGAGCAGTACTTC.

This rearrangement joins TRBV3-1 (or the pseudogene TRBV3-2) to TRBJ1-1, with D hard to call. The length of the CDR3 is 15 residues. In germline, CDR1 is LGHDT, CDR2 YNNKEL (reference sequence). V dropped 0 bases and J dropped 0 bases, with 8 bases sitting between them. CDR3: CASSQDPVMNTEAFF. The CDR3 nucleotides are TGTGCCAGCAGCCAAGATCCAGTGATGAACACTGAAGCTTTCTTT.

The chain employs TRBV6-6 and TRBJ2-5, with 7 bases that match TRBD2. The germline CDR1 and CDR2 sequences are MNHNY and SVGAGI (reference sequence). The CDR3 consists of 18 residues. V lost 5 bases to trimming and J lost 4 bases; unmatched junction nucleotides: 19. The CDR3 nucleotides are TGTGCCAGCAGTCCCCGGACTAGTCCCGGCGGTATTGGAGAGACCCAGTACTTC. It encodes CASSPRTSPGGIGETQYF.

This CDR3 is CASSTGTGGSNQPQHF. Written as DNA, the CDR3 is TGTGCCAGCAGCACAGGGACAGGGGGAAGCAATCAGCCCCAGCATTTT. This chain joins TRBV7-9 and TRBJ1-5, with TRBD1 matching over 11 bases. CDR3 size: 16 residues. Unmatched junction bases numbered 4, after V lost 5 bases and J lost 1 base. Germline V lookup: CDR1 SEHNR, CDR2 FQNEAQ (reference sequence).

Of note for this clone: The same CDR3 also results from other DNA sequences found in this sample. This chain uses TRBV25-1 with TRBJ1-2, with a possible D match to TRBD1 (5 bases). V lost 3 bases and J 8 bases, leaving 16 bases between the germline ends. This CDR3 contains 14 residues. CDR1 and CDR2 from the germline V gene are MGHDK and SYGVNS. CDR3 amino acids: CASSDPGHWPGYTF. The CDR3 DNA follows: TGTGCCAGCAGTGATCCCGGACACTGGCCCGGCTACACCTTC.

CDR3 sequence: CASSHWTSDGEQFF. The CDR3 nucleotides are TGCGCCAGCAGCCACTGGACTAGCGATGGTGAGCAGTTCTTC. V gene TRBV4-1 combines with J gene TRBJ2-1; 9 bases line up with TRBD2. The CDR3 is 14 residues long. Germline V CDR1 and CDR2: MGHRA, YSYEKL. Germline trimming cut 3 bases from V and 9 bases from J; bases unmatched to any gene: 6.

CDR3: CASSQVNRNEQFF. In DNA, the CDR3 is TGTGCCAGCAGCCAAGTAAACAGAAATGAGCAGTTCTTC. The V gene is TRBV14, the J gene TRBJ2-1; no reliable D call. Germline values: CDR1 SGHDN, CDR2 FVKESK. This CDR3 is built from 13 residues. Trimming removed 1 base from V and 7 bases from J, with 8 bases in between.

The J gene is TRBJ1-4, the V gene TRBV20-1; D is unresolved. The CDR3 extends over 11 amino acids. Germline assignment: CDR1 DFQATT and CDR2 SNEGSKA (reference sequence). Trimming took off 3 bases at V and 7 bases at J, with 6 bases between the two ends. This chain's CDR3 is CSASSGEKLFF. CDR3 in DNA: TGCAGTGCTAGCTCCGGTGAAAAACTGTTTTTT.

The V gene is TRBV11-2, the J gene TRBJ2-5; 15 nucleotides align to TRBD2. After removal of 5 bases from V and 5 bases from J, the junction contained 6 bases not matched to a gene. Germline CDR1 reads SGHAT; CDR2 reads FQNNGV. The CDR3 length is 16 residues. The CDR3 sequence is CASSLGTSGGRETQYF. The CDR3 bases are TGTGCCAGCAGCCTCGGGACTAGCGGGGGGAGGGAGACCCAGTACTTC.